A selection of T cell receptor beta chains follows, all from one sample in a study of blood T cell repertoires in COVID-19. The assay was immunoSEQ multiplex PCR, and TCRdb's table has in-frame clones only and misses some. The data hold 92,000 or so clones, with approximately 90% observed a single time. The sequenced material came from peripheral blood. The receptors shown here come from a man aged 60-69 years with acute or convalescent COVID-19. The CDR3 runs from the conserved cysteine through the conserved F or W. Fields, in order: J gene, D gene, V gene, clone size, CDR3 protein, CDR3 DNA. D genes are given only for firm matches. Clone size is shown for a subset of rows, as once, few, many or a class of expanded clone.

TRBJ2-7	.	TRBV19	once	CASSNRVSYEQYF	TGTGCCAGTAGTAACAGGGTCAGTTACGAGCAGTACTTC
TRBJ2-3	TRBD2	TRBV9	.	CASSVVAGGLSTDTQYF	TGTGCCAGCAGCGTAGTGGCGGGGGGGCTTAGTACAGATACGCAGTATTTT
TRBJ1-6	.	TRBV3-1/TRBV3-2	.	CASSRRLLAREELHF	TGTGCCAGCAGCCGCAGGCTGCTGGCGCGGGAAGAACTCCACTTT
TRBJ2-5	TRBD1	TRBV29-1	once	CSGGQGTKETQYF	TGCAGCGGGGGACAGGGGACCAAAGAGACCCAGTACTTC
TRBJ1-4	.	TRBV4-2	few	CASSQVMGQTNEKLFF	TGTGCCAGCAGCCAAGTAATGGGGCAGACTAATGAAAAACTGTTTTTT
TRBJ1-1	.	TRBV3-1/TRBV3-2	.	CASRGGVNTEAFF	TGTGCCAGCAGGGGTGGAGTGAACACTGAAGCTTTCTTT
TRBJ1-1	.	TRBV12-3/TRBV12-4	.	CASSLTAAEAFF	TGTGCCAGCAGTTTGACGGCGGCTGAAGCTTTCTTT
TRBJ2-1	TRBD2	TRBV14	once	CASSLLGGNNEQFF	TGTGCCAGCAGTTTATTGGGGGGGAACAATGAGCAGTTCTTC
TRBJ1-6	.	TRBV5-6	.	CASSFLDSPNSPLHF	TGTGCCAGCAGCTTCCTGGACAGCCCTAATTCACCCCTCCACTTT
TRBJ1-3	.	TRBV6-5	.	CASSYSRASSGNTIYF	TGTGCCAGCAGTTACTCGAGGGCTAGCTCTGGAAACACCATATATTTT
TRBJ1-4	.	TRBV27	.	CASSFSRSNEKLFF	TGTGCCAGCAGTTTTAGCAGATCTAATGAAAAACTGTTTTTT
TRBJ2-4	TRBD1	TRBV5-4	.	CASSLAGQGEVGQYF	TGTGCCAGCAGCTTGGCGGGACAGGGGGAGGTCGGTCAGTACTTC
TRBJ2-7	.	TRBV19	.	CASSIQGSYEQYF	TGTGCCAGTAGTATACAGGGGTCCTACGAGCAGTACTTC
TRBJ2-6	.	TRBV5-1	.	CASTEQPSSGANVLTF	TGCGCCAGCACCGAACAACCCAGCTCTGGGGCCAACGTCCTGACTTTC
TRBJ2-1	TRBD1	TRBV24-1	.	CATSDPGQLYNEQFF	TGTGCCACCAGTGATCCGGGACAGCTCTACAATGAGCAGTTCTTC
TRBJ2-2	TRBD2	TRBV5-1	.	CASSPRGGRAGGELFF	TGCGCCAGCAGTCCGAGGGGCGGGAGGGCCGGCGGGGAGCTGTTTTTT
TRBJ1-6	TRBD1	TRBV5-1	few	CASSLAGTGVGPLHF	TGCGCCAGCAGCTTGGCCGGGACAGGCGTAGGACCCCTCCACTTT
TRBJ1-3	.	TRBV9	.	CASSASGRVGDTIYF	TGTGCCAGCAGCGCCTCTGGGAGGGTTGGTGACACCATATATTTT
TRBJ1-2	TRBD1	TRBV27	.	CASSSRTGGGYGYTF	TGTGCCAGCAGTTCCAGGACAGGGGGAGGCTATGGCTACACCTTC
TRBJ2-2	.	TRBV12-5	.	CASGLALVEGANTGELFF	TGTGCTAGTGGTTTGGCCCTAGTAGAGGGGGCGAACACCGGGGAGCTGTTTTTT
TRBJ2-1	TRBD1	TRBV15	.	CATTPGQGASNEQFF	TGTGCCACCACTCCGGGACAGGGGGCAAGCAATGAGCAGTTCTTC
TRBJ1-4	TRBD1	TRBV5-1	few	CASSIGQGNEKLFF	TGCGCCAGCAGCATAGGACAGGGTAATGAAAAACTGTTTTTT
TRBJ2-4	.	TRBV5-1	.	CASSLRSARAQNIQYF	TGCGCCAGCAGCTTGAGATCAGCGAGGGCTCAAAACATTCAGTACTTC
TRBJ1-5	TRBD1	TRBV12-3/TRBV12-4	.	CASTRTGGEPQHF	TGTGCCAGCACCCGGACAGGGGGGGAGCCCCAGCATTTT
TRBJ1-5	.	TRBV27	.	CASRRRDSNQPQHF	TGTGCCAGCAGGCGCAGGGATAGCAATCAGCCCCAGCATTTT
TRBJ1-3	TRBD1	TRBV29-1	few	CSVEQGQGAGGNTIYF	TGCAGCGTTGAACAGGGACAGGGGGCAGGTGGAAACACCATATATTTT
TRBJ1-2	TRBD1	TRBV28	once	CASSLARGQSYGYTF	TGTGCCAGCAGTCTGGCCAGGGGGCAAAGCTATGGCTACACCTTC
TRBJ2-7	TRBD1	TRBV4-2	.	CASSQEGPGQGREYF	TGTGCCAGCAGCCAAGAGGGGCCGGGACAGGGGAGGGAATACTTC
TRBJ2-2	TRBD2	TRBV19	.	CASRIGAGGRNTGELFF	TGTGCCAGTAGAATCGGAGCGGGAGGTCGGAACACCGGGGAGCTGTTTTTT
TRBJ2-1	TRBD1	TRBV13	.	CASKAVMQGQGNEQFF	TGTGCCAGCAAGGCGGTAATGCAGGGACAGGGGAATGAGCAGTTCTTC
TRBJ2-5	.	TRBV14	.	CASSQVQGWETQYF	TGTGCCAGCAGCCAAGTACAGGGCTGGGAGACCCAGTACTTC
TRBJ2-7	.	TRBV18	.	CASSPRDTSYEQYF	TGTGCCAGCTCACCAAGGGACACCTCCTACGAGCAGTACTTC
TRBJ1-3	TRBD1	TRBV7-9	.	CASSFRTGGNTIYF	TGTGCCAGCAGCTTCCGGACAGGTGGAAACACCATATATTTT
TRBJ2-1	TRBD1	TRBV7-8	.	CATKSGTDSYNEQFF	TGTGCCACGAAATCCGGGACAGACTCCTACAATGAGCAGTTCTTC
TRBJ2-7	.	TRBV19	.	CASKDRLQEQYF	TGTGCCAGTAAAGACAGGCTCCAGGAGCAGTACTTC